The 7 T cell receptor beta chains below come from one sample, sequenced in a study of blood T cell repertoires in COVID-19. Here immunoSEQ multiplex PCR was the method, and the copy in TCRdb shows in-frame clones only, minus some. The table shows about 210,000 clones, with 80% to 90% occurring only once. Sample: peripheral blood. These receptor sequences come from a man in his forties with acute or convalescent COVID-19.

The chain uses TRBV29-1 and TRBJ2-5; D is undetermined. V dropped 0 bases and J dropped 5 bases, with 13 bases sitting between them. The CDR3 has 14 residues. Germline assignment: CDR1 SQVTM and CDR2 ANQGSEA. CDR3 loop: CSVEDPLPRETQYF. The CDR3 DNA reads as TGCAGCGTTGAAGATCCGCTTCCTCGGGAGACCCAGTACTTC.

The chain recombines TRBV28 with TRBJ1-6, with D unresolved. The ends were cut back, 3 bases at V and 12 bases at J, with 9 bases in the middle. There are 12 residues in the CDR3. Germline lookup yields CDR1 MDHEN and CDR2 SYDVKM. DNA for the CDR3: TGTGCCAGCAGTTTGGGTGGGCAACCCCTCCACTTT. It encodes CASSLGGQPLHF.

The chain joins TRBV7-2 to TRBJ1-3; TRBD1 is a possible D gene (5 bases). This CDR3 has 15 residues. V gave up 1 base and J gave up 4 bases, with 11 bases separating them. Germline CDR1 SGHTA, CDR2 FQGNSA. CDR3 region: CASSLVGTVGNTIYF. Written as DNA, the CDR3 is TGTGCCAGCAGCTTAGTCGGGACTGTGGGAAACACCATATATTTT.

The genes are TRBV15 and TRBJ1-5; D is undetermined. The CDR3 covers 12 residues. Germline loops: CDR1 LNHNV, CDR2 YYDKDF (reference sequence). The germline V and J ends were trimmed by 3 bases and 4 bases, with 4 bases remaining between them. The CDR3 DNA reads TGTGCCACCAGCAGGGAGAATCAGCCCCAGCATTTT. This sequence encodes CATSRENQPQHF.

The chain couples TRBV21-1 to TRBJ1-1; TRBD1 reflects the table's D call only, with no check against the DNA. TRBV21-1 has pseudogene status. This CDR3 is 16 amino acids long. CDR3 in DNA: TGTGCCAGCAGCAAAGATTGGGACAGACGGAACACTGAAGCTTTCTTT. Translation: CASSKDWDRRNTEAFF.

The V gene is TRBV19, the J gene TRBJ2-2; weak D call: TRBD1 (5 bases). V lost 5 bases and J lost 7, with 11 bases in between. CDR1 is LNHDA and CDR2 is SQIVND in the germline V gene (reference sequence). The CDR3 spans 13 residues. CDR3: CASSGARIGELFF. The CDR3 nucleotides read TGTGCCAGTAGTGGGGCTAGAATCGGGGAGCTGTTTTTT.

V usage is TRBV5-1 and J usage is TRBJ2-1, with 11 nucleotides matching TRBD2. Germline loops: CDR1 SGHRS, CDR2 YFSETQ. This CDR3 has 16 residues. V dropped 2 bases and J dropped 3; count of bases not matched to a gene: 4. The CDR3 loop is CASSFPGLADYNEQFF. CDR3 nucleotides: TGCGCCAGCAGCTTCCCGGGACTAGCGGACTACAATGAGCAGTTCTTC. The whole variable domain, filled in from reference TRBV5-1 and TRBJ2-1, reads KAGVTQTPRYLIKTRGQQVTLSCSPISGHRSVSWYQQTPGQGLQFLFEYFSETQRNKGNFPGRFSGRQFSNSRSEMNVSTLELGDSALYLCASSFPGLADYNEQFFGPGTRLTVL.